This T cell receptor (beta chain) came from a study of blood T cell repertoires in COVID-19. Study-level background: COVID-19 samples collected from the United States, Italy and Spain covered acute and convalescent phases.

Measured with immunoSEQ multiplex PCR; TCRdb has only the in-frame clones, and not every one. The sample lists approximately 150,000 clones, around 80% occurring once. V shed 6 bases and J shed 5 bases, with 25 bases lying between them. Germline CDR1 MDHEN, CDR2 SYDVKM. The CDR3 is 17 amino acids. Sequencing used PBMCs or T cells enriched from blood (not recorded which). V and J are TRBV28 and TRBJ1-2, with D possibly TRBD1 on 6 matching bases. The sequence came from a woman aged 45-65 years who had recovered from COVID-19. CDR3 coding DNA: TGTGCCAGCAGCCTGACAAAAATGACAGGAAATTTTTATGGCTACACCTTC. Its protein is CASSLTKMTGNFYGYTF.